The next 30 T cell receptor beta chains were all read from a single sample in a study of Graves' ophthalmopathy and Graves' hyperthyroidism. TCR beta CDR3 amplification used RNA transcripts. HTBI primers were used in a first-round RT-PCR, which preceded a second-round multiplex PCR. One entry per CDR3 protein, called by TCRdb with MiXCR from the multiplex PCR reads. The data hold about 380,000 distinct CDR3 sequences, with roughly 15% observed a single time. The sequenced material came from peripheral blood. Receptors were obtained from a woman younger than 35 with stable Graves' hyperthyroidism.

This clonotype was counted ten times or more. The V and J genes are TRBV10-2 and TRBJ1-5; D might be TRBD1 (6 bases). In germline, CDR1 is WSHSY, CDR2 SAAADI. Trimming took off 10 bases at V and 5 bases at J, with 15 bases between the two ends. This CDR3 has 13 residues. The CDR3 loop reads CAIARDKDQPQHF. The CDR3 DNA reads TGCGCCATAGCCCGGGACAAAGATCAGCCCCAGCATTTT.

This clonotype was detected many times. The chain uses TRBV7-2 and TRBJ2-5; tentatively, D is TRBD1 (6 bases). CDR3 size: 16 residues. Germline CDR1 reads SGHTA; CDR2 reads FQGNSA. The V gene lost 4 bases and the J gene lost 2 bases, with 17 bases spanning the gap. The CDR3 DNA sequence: TGTGCCAGCAGCTCAGGGGTCAGGGACACTCAAGAGACCCAGTACTTC. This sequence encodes CASSSGVRDTQETQYF.

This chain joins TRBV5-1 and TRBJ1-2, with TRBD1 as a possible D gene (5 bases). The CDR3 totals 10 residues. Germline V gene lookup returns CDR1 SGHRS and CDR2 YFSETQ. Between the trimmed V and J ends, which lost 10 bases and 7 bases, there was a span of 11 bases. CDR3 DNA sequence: TGCGCCCGAGGGGTTGGTGGCTACACCTTC. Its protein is CARGVGGYTF.

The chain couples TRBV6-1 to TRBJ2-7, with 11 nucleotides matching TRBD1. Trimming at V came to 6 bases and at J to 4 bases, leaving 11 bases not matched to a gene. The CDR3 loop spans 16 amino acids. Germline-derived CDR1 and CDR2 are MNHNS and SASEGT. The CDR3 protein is CASSQAAGTGGYEQYF. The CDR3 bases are TGTGCCAGCAGCCAAGCCGCCGGGACAGGGGGTTACGAGCAGTACTTC.

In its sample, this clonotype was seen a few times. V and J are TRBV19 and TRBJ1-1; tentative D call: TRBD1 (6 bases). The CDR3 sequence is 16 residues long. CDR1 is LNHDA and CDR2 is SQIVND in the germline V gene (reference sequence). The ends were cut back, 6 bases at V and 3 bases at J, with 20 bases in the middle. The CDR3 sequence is CASSSRGGALYTEAFF. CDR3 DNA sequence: TGTGCCAGTAGCTCAAGGGGGGGGGCTCTGTACACTGAAGCTTTCTTT.

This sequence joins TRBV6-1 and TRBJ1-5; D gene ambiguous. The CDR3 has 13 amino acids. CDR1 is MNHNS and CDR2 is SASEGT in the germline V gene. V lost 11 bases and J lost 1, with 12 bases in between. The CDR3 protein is CAGRLDSNQPQHF. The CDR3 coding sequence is TGTGCCGGTAGACTGGACAGCAATCAGCCCCAGCATTTT.

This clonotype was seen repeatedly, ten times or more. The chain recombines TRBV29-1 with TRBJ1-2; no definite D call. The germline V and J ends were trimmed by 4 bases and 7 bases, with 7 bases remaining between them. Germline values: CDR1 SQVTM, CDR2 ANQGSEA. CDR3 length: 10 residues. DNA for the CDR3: TGCAGCGTTGTCACAGCTGGCTACACCTTC. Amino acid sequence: CSVVTAGYTF.

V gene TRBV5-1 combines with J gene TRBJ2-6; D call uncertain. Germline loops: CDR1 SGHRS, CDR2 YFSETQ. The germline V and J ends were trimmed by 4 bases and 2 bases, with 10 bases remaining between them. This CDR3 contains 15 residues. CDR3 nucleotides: TGCGCCAGCAGCCTCGCCGTACCTGGGGCCAACGTCCTGACTTTC. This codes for CASSLAVPGANVLTF.

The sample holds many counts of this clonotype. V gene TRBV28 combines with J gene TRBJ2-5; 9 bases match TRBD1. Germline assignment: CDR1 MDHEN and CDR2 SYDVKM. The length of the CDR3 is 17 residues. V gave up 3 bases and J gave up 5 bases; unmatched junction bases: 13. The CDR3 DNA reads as TGTGCCAGCAGTTTTAGTGAACCTACAGGGGGCTTGGAGACCCAGTACTTC. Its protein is CASSFSEPTGGLETQYF.

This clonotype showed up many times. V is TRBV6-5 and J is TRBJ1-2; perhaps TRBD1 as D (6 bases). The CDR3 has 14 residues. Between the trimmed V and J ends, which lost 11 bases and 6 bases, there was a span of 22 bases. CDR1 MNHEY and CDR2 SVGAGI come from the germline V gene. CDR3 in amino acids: CAAAAGASGDGYTF. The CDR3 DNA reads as TGTGCCGCGGCAGCGGGGGCATCCGGGGATGGCTACACCTTC.

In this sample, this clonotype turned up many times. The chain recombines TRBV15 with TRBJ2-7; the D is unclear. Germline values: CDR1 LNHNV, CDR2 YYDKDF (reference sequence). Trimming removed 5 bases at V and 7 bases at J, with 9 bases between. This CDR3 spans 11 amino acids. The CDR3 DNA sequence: TGTGCCACCAGCTATTCACCTGAGCAGTACTTC. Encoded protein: CATSYSPEQYF.

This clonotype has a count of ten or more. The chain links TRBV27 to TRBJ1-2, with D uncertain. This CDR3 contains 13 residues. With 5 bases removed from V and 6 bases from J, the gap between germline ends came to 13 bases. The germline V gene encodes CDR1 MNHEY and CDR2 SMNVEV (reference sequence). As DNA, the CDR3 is TGTGCCAGCAGTGGATCGATCGGGGATGGCTACACCTTC. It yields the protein CASSGSIGDGYTF.

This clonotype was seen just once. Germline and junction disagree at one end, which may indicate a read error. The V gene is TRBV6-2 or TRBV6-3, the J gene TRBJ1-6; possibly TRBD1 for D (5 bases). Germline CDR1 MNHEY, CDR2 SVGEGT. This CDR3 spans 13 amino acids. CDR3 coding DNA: TGTGCCACCTTACTGGGGGATCGTTCACCCCCCCACTTT. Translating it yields CATLLGDRSPPHF.

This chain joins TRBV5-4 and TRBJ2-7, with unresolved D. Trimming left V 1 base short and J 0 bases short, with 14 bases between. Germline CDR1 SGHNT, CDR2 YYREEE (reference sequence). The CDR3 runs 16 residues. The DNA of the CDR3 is TGTGCCAGCAGCTTGTACACCCGACGGAGCTCCTACGAGCAGTACTTC. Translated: CASSLYTRRSSYEQYF.

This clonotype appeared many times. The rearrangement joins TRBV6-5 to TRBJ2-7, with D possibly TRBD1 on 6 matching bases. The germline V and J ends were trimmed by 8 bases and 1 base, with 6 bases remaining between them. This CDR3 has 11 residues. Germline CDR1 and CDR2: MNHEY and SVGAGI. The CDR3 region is CASGQSYEQYF. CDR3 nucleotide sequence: TGTGCCAGCGGACAGTCCTACGAGCAGTACTTC.

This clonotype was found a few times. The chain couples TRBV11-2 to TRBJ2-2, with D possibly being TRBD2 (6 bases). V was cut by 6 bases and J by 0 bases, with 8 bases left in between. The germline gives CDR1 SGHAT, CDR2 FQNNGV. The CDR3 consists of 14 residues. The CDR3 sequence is CASRWEANTGELFF. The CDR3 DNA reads TGTGCCAGCAGGTGGGAGGCGAACACCGGGGAGCTGTTTTTT.

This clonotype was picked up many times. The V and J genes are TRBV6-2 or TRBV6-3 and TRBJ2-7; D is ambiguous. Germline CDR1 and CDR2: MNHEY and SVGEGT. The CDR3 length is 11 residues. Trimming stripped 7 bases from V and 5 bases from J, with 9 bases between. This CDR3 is CASTFRDEQYF. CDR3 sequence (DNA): TGTGCCAGCACCTTTAGGGACGAGCAGTACTTC.

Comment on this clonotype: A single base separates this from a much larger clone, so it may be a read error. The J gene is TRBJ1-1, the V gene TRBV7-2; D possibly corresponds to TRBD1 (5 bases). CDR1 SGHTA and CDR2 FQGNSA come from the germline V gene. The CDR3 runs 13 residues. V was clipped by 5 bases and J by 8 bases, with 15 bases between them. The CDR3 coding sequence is TGTGCCAGCAGCCGAGCCGGGGCACAAGAAGCTTTCTTT. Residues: CASSRAGAQEAFF.

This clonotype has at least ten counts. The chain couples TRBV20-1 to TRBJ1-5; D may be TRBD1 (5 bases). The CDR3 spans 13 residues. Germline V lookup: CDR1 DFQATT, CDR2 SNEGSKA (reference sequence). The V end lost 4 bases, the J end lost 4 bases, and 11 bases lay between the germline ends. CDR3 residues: CSAMGPNNQPQHF. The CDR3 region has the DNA TGCAGTGCTATGGGGCCGAATAATCAGCCCCAGCATTTT.

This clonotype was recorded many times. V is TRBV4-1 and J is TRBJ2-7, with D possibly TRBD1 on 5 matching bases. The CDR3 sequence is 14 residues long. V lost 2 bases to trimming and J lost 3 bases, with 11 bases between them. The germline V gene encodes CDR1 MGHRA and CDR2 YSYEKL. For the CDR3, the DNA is TGCGCCAGCAGCCAATATACAGGAGACTACGAGCAGTACTTC. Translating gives CASSQYTGDYEQYF.

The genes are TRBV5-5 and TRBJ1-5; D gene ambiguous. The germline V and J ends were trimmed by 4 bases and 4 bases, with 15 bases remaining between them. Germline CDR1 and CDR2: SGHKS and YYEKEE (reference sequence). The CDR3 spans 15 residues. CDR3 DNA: TGTGCCAGCAGCACCGCGCCGGGGAAAAATCAGCCCCAGCATTTT. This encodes CASSTAPGKNQPQHF. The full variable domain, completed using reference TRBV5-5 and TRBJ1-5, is DAGVTQSPTHLIKTRGQQVTLRCSPISGHKSVSWYQQVLGQGPQFIFQYYEKEERGRGNFPDRFSARQFPNYSSELNVNALLLGDSALYLCASSTAPGKNQPQHFGDGTRLSIL.

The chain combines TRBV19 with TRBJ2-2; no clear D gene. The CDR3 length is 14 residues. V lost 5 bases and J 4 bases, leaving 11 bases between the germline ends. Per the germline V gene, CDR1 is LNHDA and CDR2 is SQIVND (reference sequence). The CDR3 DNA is TGTGCCAGTAGTTTTTCTGCGGTCACCGGGGAGCTGTTTTTT. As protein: CASSFSAVTGELFF.

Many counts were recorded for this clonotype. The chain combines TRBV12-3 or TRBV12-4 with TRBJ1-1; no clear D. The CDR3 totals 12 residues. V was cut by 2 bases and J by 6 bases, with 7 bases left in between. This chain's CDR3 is CASSLSYAEAFF. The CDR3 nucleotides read TGTGCCAGCAGTTTATCCTACGCTGAAGCTTTCTTT.

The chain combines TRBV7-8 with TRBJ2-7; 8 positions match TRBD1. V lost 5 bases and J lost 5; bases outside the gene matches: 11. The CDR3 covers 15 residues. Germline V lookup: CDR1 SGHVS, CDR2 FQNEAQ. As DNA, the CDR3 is TGTGCCAGCAGCCCCCGGGACAGGTATTCGGACGAGCAGTACTTC. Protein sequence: CASSPRDRYSDEQYF. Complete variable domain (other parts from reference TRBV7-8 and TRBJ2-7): GAGVSQSPRYKVAKRGQDVALRCDPISGHVSLFWYQQALGQGPEFLTYFQNEAQLDKSGLPSDRFFAERPEGSVSTLKIQRTQQEDSAVYLCASSPRDRYSDEQYFGPGTRLTVT.

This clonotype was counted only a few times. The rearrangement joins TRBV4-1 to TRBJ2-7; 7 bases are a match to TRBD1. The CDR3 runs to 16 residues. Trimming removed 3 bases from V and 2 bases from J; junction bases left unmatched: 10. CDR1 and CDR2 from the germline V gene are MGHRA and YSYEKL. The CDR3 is CASSQQRGQATYEQYF. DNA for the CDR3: TGCGCCAGCAGCCAGCAGAGAGGACAGGCCACCTACGAGCAGTACTTC.

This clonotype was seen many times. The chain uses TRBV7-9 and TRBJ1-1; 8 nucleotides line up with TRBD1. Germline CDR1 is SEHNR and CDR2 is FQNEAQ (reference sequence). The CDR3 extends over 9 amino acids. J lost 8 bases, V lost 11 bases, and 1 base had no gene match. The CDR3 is CASGGEAFF. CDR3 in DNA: TGTGCCTCAGGGGGCGAAGCTTTCTTT.

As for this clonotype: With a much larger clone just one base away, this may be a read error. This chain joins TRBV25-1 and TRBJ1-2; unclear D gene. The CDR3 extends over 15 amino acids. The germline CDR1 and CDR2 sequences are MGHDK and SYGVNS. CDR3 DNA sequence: TGTGCCAGCAGTGAGACCTCGGGAGGTAACTATGGCTACATCTTC. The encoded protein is CASSETSGGNYGYIF.

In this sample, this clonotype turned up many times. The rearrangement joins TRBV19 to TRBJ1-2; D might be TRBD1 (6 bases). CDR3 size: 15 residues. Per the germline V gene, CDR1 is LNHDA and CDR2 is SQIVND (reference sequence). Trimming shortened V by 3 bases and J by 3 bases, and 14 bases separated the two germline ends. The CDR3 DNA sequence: TGTGCCAGTAGTATCGGAGCAGGGGTTGACTATGGCTACACCTTC. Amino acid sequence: CASSIGAGVDYGYTF.

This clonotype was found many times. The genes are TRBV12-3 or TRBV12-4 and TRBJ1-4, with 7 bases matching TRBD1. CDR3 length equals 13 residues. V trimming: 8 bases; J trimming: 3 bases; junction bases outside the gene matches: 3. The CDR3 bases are TGTGCCAGCCTTGACAGGGCTAATGAAAAACTGTTTTTT. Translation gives CASLDRANEKLFF.

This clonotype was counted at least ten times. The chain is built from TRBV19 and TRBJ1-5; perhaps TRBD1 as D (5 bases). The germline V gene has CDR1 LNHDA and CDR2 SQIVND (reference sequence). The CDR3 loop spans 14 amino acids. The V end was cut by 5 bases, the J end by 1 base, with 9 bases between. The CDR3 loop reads CASSAQGSNQPQHF. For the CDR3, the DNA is TGTGCCAGTAGTGCCCAGGGCAGCAATCAGCCCCAGCATTTT.